This entry concerns a single T cell receptor (beta chain). Its cognate antigen is unknown. The data belong to a study of OX40 agonist ivuxolimab in advanced cancers. Background on the study: Allowance was made for prior anti-PD-1, anti-PD-L1 or anti-CTLA-4 therapy, and roughly 40% had some. Three patients, one with hepatocellular carcinoma and two with cutaneous melanoma, responded partially.

Blood samples were obtained at baseline, cycle 4 day 1, and cycle 7 day 1. Findings and caveats of the study: On average, a greater number of expanded clones characterised CD8+ T cells relative to CD4+.

V was pared by 2 bases and J by 3 bases, with 11 bases between. CDR3 size: 15 residues. Looked up from germline, CDR1 is MNHNS and CDR2 is SASEGT. Assay used: immunoSEQ multiplex PCR; TCRdb lists only in-frame clones, some missing. The table has about 61,000 clones, 86% seen once. The gene calls are TRBV6-1 and TRBJ1-5; no clear D gene. This TCR came from an adult with an advanced solid tumor such as melanoma, head and neck, liver or kidney cancer. The sample in question was CD4+ or CD8+ T cells sorted from blood, obtained in a trial of the OX40 agonist ivuxolimab. The CDR3 DNA sequence: TGTGCCAGCAGTGAAAGAGTCAGCCACAATCAGCCCCAGCATTTT. Protein product: CASSERVSHNQPQHF.